This note documents a single T cell receptor (beta chain) sequence. Its antigen is unidentified. It was second doses at about 4 or about 12 weeks that were pooled. This specimen belongs to a study of T cell responses to AZD1222 COVID-19 vaccine. Libraries were prepared by immunoSEQ multiplex PCR; TCRdb keeps only in-frame clonotypes and omits some of them. The data hold approximately 61,000 clones, with around 81% observed a single time. General study results and limits: Reportedly, close to half of spike-specific TCRs are directed against unmutated variant regions. Spike was spanned by vaccine-associated CD4 TCRs, which were dominant at 160-218 and 743-854. Mostly white British, mostly female donors; authors suggested clonal diversity may be underestimated.

CDR3 size: 14 residues. Germline V lookup: CDR1 SGHTA, CDR2 FQGNSA. V lost 4 bases, J lost 0 bases, and 10 bases lay in between. This sequence originates from an adult who received the AZD1222 COVID-19 vaccine. The sequencing here drew on peripheral blood, taken 28 days after the second AZD1222 dose. V usage is TRBV7-2 and J usage is TRBJ2-7; D is possibly TRBD1 (7 bases). This CDR3 is CASSSQGGSYEQYF. CDR3 bases: TGTGCCAGCAGCTCCCAGGGGGGCTCCTACGAGCAGTACTTC.